Shown below are 25 T cell receptor beta chains from a single sample sequenced in a study of T cells after yellow fever vaccination. TCRdb reprocessed the 5' RACE reads with MiXCR, giving one entry per CDR3 protein. The repertoire holds around 350,000 distinct CDR3 sequences, with under 14% as singletons. Sequencing was performed on PBMCs, taken on the day of the first yellow fever vaccination. The receptors were gathered from a young man who received the YFV17D yellow fever vaccine.

The table lists this clonotype with many counts. CDR3 protein: CASSQGASPTGELFF. CDR3 nucleotide sequence: TGTGCCAGCAGCCAAGGGGCTAGCCCCACCGGGGAGCTGTTTTTT. The V and J genes are TRBV4-2 and TRBJ2-2, with D possibly TRBD2 on 5 matching bases. CDR1 and CDR2 from the germline V gene are LGHNA and YNFKEQ. Trimming took off 1 base at V and 4 bases at J, with 10 bases between the two ends. The CDR3 spans 15 residues.

This clonotype came up many times. The rearrangement links TRBV7-3 to TRBJ2-3; TRBD2 agrees at 13 bases. V was pared by 0 bases and J by 2 bases, with 17 bases of the junction left unmatched. Germline V CDR1 and CDR2: SGHTA, FQGTGA. This CDR3 comprises 22 residues. This CDR3 reads CASSLTVGGIGLAGVTTDTQYF. The CDR3 nucleotides read TGTGCCAGCAGCTTAACTGTTGGGGGCATTGGACTAGCGGGGGTTACCACAGATACGCAGTATTTT.

The V call is TRBV10-3, the J call TRBJ2-3, with 14 bases fitting TRBD2. Germline CDR1 reads ENHRY; CDR2 reads SYGVKD. CDR3 length equals 17 residues. The trim removed 6 bases at V and 2 bases at J, leaving 7 bases unmatched. This CDR3 reads CAIRGLAGDPSTDTQYF. The CDR3 DNA reads as TGTGCCATCAGGGGACTAGCGGGGGATCCATCCACAGATACGCAGTATTTT.

The chain links TRBV13 to TRBJ1-1, with D hard to call. CDR1 is PRHDT and CDR2 is FYEKMQ in the germline V gene (reference sequence). The ends were cut back, 2 bases at V and 1 base at J, with 11 bases in the middle. This CDR3 is built from 15 residues. CDR3: CASSLLDGRNTEAFF. CDR3 in DNA: TGTGCCAGCAGCTTACTGGACGGAAGGAACACTGAAGCTTTCTTT.

The genes are TRBV7-9 and TRBJ1-1; D perhaps matches TRBD1 (6 bases). This CDR3 comprises 17 residues. With 5 bases removed from V and 0 bases from J, the gap between germline ends came to 19 bases. Germline CDR1 reads SEHNR; CDR2 reads FQNEAQ (reference sequence). The CDR3 bases are TGTGCCAGCAGCCCGCGAGGCTCCGGGACAATGAACACTGAAGCTTTCTTT. Its protein product is CASSPRGSGTMNTEAFF. Filled out from reference TRBV7-9 and TRBJ1-1, the complete variable domain reads DTGVSQNPRHKITKRGQNVTFRCDPISEHNRLYWYRQTLGQGPEFLTYFQNEAQLEKSRLLSDRFSAERPKGSFSTLEIQRTEQGDSAMYLCASSPRGSGTMNTEAFFGQGTRLTVV.

The chain carries TRBV7-6 and TRBJ2-2, with 7 bases that match TRBD1. The germline gives CDR1 SGHVS, CDR2 FNYEAQ. This CDR3 has 18 residues. J was trimmed by 0 bases and V by 0 bases; bases with no gene match: 7. Here the CDR3 DNA reads TGTGCCAGCAGCTTAGCTCCGGGACAGACCGCGAACACCGGGGAGCTGTTTTTT. This encodes CASSLAPGQTANTGELFF.

This clonotype was found a few times. This rearrangement joins TRBV5-1 to TRBJ1-1; D uncertain. Trimming stripped 0 bases from V and 3 bases from J, with 6 bases between. Looked up from germline, CDR1 is SGHRS and CDR2 is YFSETQ. The CDR3 has 13 amino acids. The DNA of the CDR3 is TGCGCCAGCAGCTTGGAGGTCGACACTGAAGCTTTCTTT. Translated: CASSLEVDTEAFF.

V usage is TRBV28 and J usage is TRBJ2-7; the match to TRBD1 covers 7 bases. The V and J ends lost 4 bases and 0 bases, in that order; junction bases with no gene match: 3. Germline V CDR1 and CDR2: MDHEN, SYDVKM. The CDR3 has 14 residues. The DNA for the CDR3 is TGTGCCAGCAGTTCGGGACAGAGCTCCTACGAGCAGTACGTC. Translating it yields CASSSGQSSYEQYV.

The V gene is TRBV4-2, the J gene TRBJ1-4; D not resolved. There are 13 residues in the CDR3. Looked up from germline, CDR1 is LGHNA and CDR2 is YNFKEQ. The germline V and J ends were trimmed by 4 bases and 8 bases, with 11 bases remaining between them. The CDR3 bases are TGTGCCAGCAGCCTAGCACAGAGAGAAAAACTGTTTTTT. Protein product: CASSLAQREKLFF.

The sample holds many counts of this clonotype. The chain has TRBV5-1 and TRBJ2-2; 10 nucleotides align to TRBD1. The CDR3 has 15 amino acids. The germline V gene has CDR1 SGHRS and CDR2 YFSETQ. The ends lost 3 bases at V and 4 bases at J; junction bases unmatched: 3. The chain's CDR3 is CASSSGTGVTGELFF. CDR3 in DNA: TGCGCCAGCAGCTCCGGGACAGGGGTCACCGGGGAGCTGTTTTTT.

This clonotype was seen more than once but under ten times. The chain joins TRBV20-1 to TRBJ2-5; D is unresolved. CDR1 is DFQATT and CDR2 is SNEGSKA in the germline V gene (reference sequence). CDR3 size: 12 residues. Between the trimmed V and J ends, which lost 1 base and 0 bases, there was a span of 3 bases. For the CDR3, the DNA is TGCAGTGCTAGAGTGGACCAAGAGACCCAGTACTTC. Encoded protein: CSARVDQETQYF.

The J gene is TRBJ2-1, the V gene TRBV4-1, with 10 bases that match TRBD2. V lost 0 bases and J lost 7; bases outside the gene matches: 9. This CDR3 spans 17 amino acids. Germline V lookup: CDR1 MGHRA, CDR2 YSYEKL. CDR3 in DNA: TGCGCCAGCAGCCAAGAAGCCAGCGGGGGGGCCTTGAATGAGCAGTTCTTC. Amino acids: CASSQEASGGALNEQFF.

This clonotype came up a few times. The CDR3 nucleotides read TGCGCCAGCAGGGGGACAGGGGGCTACGAGCAGTACTTC. Translation gives CASRGTGGYEQYF. V gene TRBV5-1 combines with J gene TRBJ2-7, with 11 bases fitting TRBD1. The CDR3 consists of 13 residues. Trimming took 5 bases from V and 3 from J; bases not matched to a gene: 1. Germline CDR1 SGHRS, CDR2 YFSETQ.

V usage is TRBV15 and J usage is TRBJ2-2, with a weak D call TRBD2 (6 bases). CDR1 and CDR2 (germline): LNHNV, YYDKDF (reference sequence). The CDR3 has 14 residues. V was clipped by 1 base and J by 4 bases, with 7 bases between them. The CDR3 is CATSRGEVTGELFF. The CDR3 region has the DNA TGTGCCACCAGCAGAGGGGAGGTCACCGGGGAGCTGTTTTTT.

The V call is TRBV24-1, the J call TRBJ1-6; D remains unclear. The CDR3 runs 14 residues. Trimming removed 0 bases at V and 9 bases at J, with 8 bases between. From germline, CDR1 is KGHDR and CDR2 SFDVKD. The CDR3 nucleotides are TGTGCCACCAGTGATTTGCATCGTTGTTCACCCCTCCACTTT. Protein product: CATSDLHRCSPLHF.

This clonotype was picked up a small number of times. This sequence joins TRBV6-1 and TRBJ2-5; 7 bases are a match to TRBD1. Germline V gives CDR1 MNHNS, CDR2 SASEGT. After removal of 2 bases from V and 5 bases from J, the junction contained 5 bases not matched to a gene. The CDR3 sequence is 14 residues long. This CDR3 reads CASSENRGRETQYF. As DNA, the CDR3 is TGTGCCAGCAGTGAAAACAGGGGACGGGAGACCCAGTACTTC.

The V and J genes are TRBV2 and TRBJ1-6; D is ambiguous. There are 15 residues in the CDR3. The V end lost 11 bases, the J end lost 0 bases, and 14 bases lay between the germline ends. Germline loops: CDR1 SNHLY, CDR2 FYNNEI. CDR3 in DNA: TGTGCCTGCCGGGGTCCGAGCTCCTATAATTCACCCCTCCACTTT. It specifies CACRGPSSYNSPLHF. Variable domain in full (rest from reference TRBV2 and TRBJ1-6): EPEVTQTPSHQVTQMGQEVILRCVPISNHLYFYWYRQILGQKVEFLVSFYNNEISEKSEIFDDQFSVERPDGSNFTLKIRSTKLEDSAMYFCACRGPSSYNSPLHFGNGTRLTVT.

This chain joins TRBV12-3 or TRBV12-4 and TRBJ2-3; 7 bases align to TRBD2. Germline trimming cut 6 bases from V and 6 bases from J; bases unmatched to any gene: 0. This CDR3 spans 11 amino acids. In DNA form, the CDR3 reads TGTGCCAGCAGACTAGCGGATACGCAGTATTTT. Translated, it gives CASRLADTQYF.

This chain links TRBV7-3 with TRBJ1-5; TRBD1 matches 7 bases. Germline V gene data show CDR1 as SGHTA and CDR2 as FQGTGA. V dropped 10 bases and J dropped 4; count of bases not matched to a gene: 4. CDR3 length equals 12 residues. The CDR3 sequence: CAIPTGNQPQHF. The CDR3 DNA reads TGTGCCATCCCGACAGGGAATCAGCCCCAGCATTTT.

This clonotype has more than one count but fewer than ten. This rearrangement joins TRBV5-1 to TRBJ2-7, with a possible D match to TRBD1 (6 bases). The CDR3 is made up of 15 amino acids. CDR1 is SGHRS, CDR2 YFSETQ, per germline. Trimming removed 2 bases from V and 3 bases from J, with 15 bases in between. CDR3 sequence reads: CASSFSAGVGYEQYF. The CDR3, as DNA: TGCGCCAGCAGCTTCTCTGCAGGGGTGGGCTACGAGCAGTACTTC.

This chain links TRBV19 with TRBJ2-6; D uncertain. Trimming stripped 3 bases from V and 1 base from J, with 13 bases between. The CDR3 is 17 residues long. Germline CDR1 reads LNHDA; CDR2 reads SQIVND (reference sequence). The chain's CDR3 is CASSIYPRTSGANVLTF. The CDR3 bases are TGTGCCAGTAGTATTTATCCCCGGACGTCTGGGGCCAACGTCCTGACTTTC.

The chain has TRBV5-1 and TRBJ2-4, with D uncertain. The length of the CDR3 is 18 residues. Per germline, CDR1 SGHRS and CDR2 YFSETQ. Trimming shortened V by 0 bases and J by 0 bases, and 16 bases separated the two germline ends. The CDR3 nucleotides are TGCGCCAGCAGCTTGGGTTCCGGCGAGCTGTTAGCCAAAAACATTCAGTACTTC. Its protein is CASSLGSGELLAKNIQYF.

V gene TRBV6-2 or TRBV6-3 combines with J gene TRBJ2-7; D perhaps matches TRBD1 (6 bases). This CDR3 contains 16 residues. V lost 4 bases to trimming and J lost 2 bases, with 18 bases between them. Germline CDR1 and CDR2: MNHEY and SVGEGT. DNA of the CDR3: TGTGCCAGCAGTTCAATACAGGGTAAAAGGACCTACGAGCAGTACGTC. It yields the protein CASSSIQGKRTYEQYV.

This clonotype occurred a few times. This chain uses TRBV18 with TRBJ1-3; a possible D gene is TRBD1 (5 bases). The CDR3 is made up of 16 amino acids. Germline V lookup: CDR1 KGHSH, CDR2 LQKENI. Trimming removed 2 bases from V and 4 bases from J, with 15 bases in between. CDR3 in DNA: TGTGCCAGCTCACCAGACAGTCCCCTTGGGGGAAACACCATATATTTT. Amino acids: CASSPDSPLGGNTIYF.

Concerning this clonotype: It may be a read error: a sequence one base away is much more abundant. The gene calls are TRBV4-3 and TRBJ2-3, with 10 bases identical to TRBD2. Germline V gives CDR1 LGHNA, CDR2 YSLEER. The CDR3 extends over 16 amino acids. The CDR3 loop is CASSIQRGGLTETQYF. Here the CDR3 DNA reads TGCGCCAGCAGCATCCAGCGGGGGGGCCTCACAGAAACGCAGTATTTT.